The 25 T cell receptor beta chains below come from one sample, sequenced in a study of blood T cell repertoires in COVID-19. Sequencing was performed with immunoSEQ multiplex PCR; in TCRdb, only in-frame clones are kept and a portion is missing. Found here are about 120,000 clones, approximately 90% of them singletons; the top ten hold roughly 8.2%. Specimen: peripheral blood. The receptors derive from a human donor in a cohort sampled during active COVID-19.

The chain is built from TRBV3-1 (or the pseudogene TRBV3-2) and TRBJ1-3; 7 bases are a match to TRBD1. The CDR3 spans 13 residues. The ends lost 5 bases at V and 4 bases at J; junction bases unmatched: 2. Per germline, CDR1 LGHDT and CDR2 YNNKEL (reference sequence). This CDR3 is CASSRGQGNTIYF. The CDR3 bases are TGTGCCAGCAGCAGGGGACAGGGAAACACCATATATTTT.

The DNA for the CDR3 is TGTGCCAGCAGCTTAGACCTAGCGGGGACCGGGGAGCTGTTTTTT. Amino acid sequence: CASSLDLAGTGELFF. The chain couples TRBV7-8 to TRBJ2-2; 9 nucleotides align to TRBD2. This CDR3 contains 15 residues. Germline values: CDR1 SGHVS, CDR2 FQNEAQ. With 1 base clipped from V and 5 bases from J, the junction kept 2 bases outside the gene matches.

This chain joins TRBV30 and TRBJ2-7; TRBD2 aligns across 7 bases. V trimming: 4 bases; J trimming: 0 bases; junction bases outside the gene matches: 3. Germline V CDR1 and CDR2: GTSNPN, SVGIG (reference sequence). The CDR3 is made up of 13 amino acids. DNA of the CDR3: TGTGCCTGGATTCAGCGGGGCTCCTACGAGCAGTACTTC. Amino acids: CAWIQRGSYEQYF.

This sequence joins TRBV5-1 and TRBJ2-1; D remains ambiguous. The germline CDR1 and CDR2 sequences are SGHRS and YFSETQ. Trimming took off 7 bases at V and 2 bases at J, with 13 bases between the two ends. The CDR3 consists of 14 residues. The CDR3 coding sequence is TGCGCCAGCGGGCAGGCTGCTACCTACAATGAGCAGTTCTTC. It yields the protein CASGQAATYNEQFF.

The chain employs TRBV14 and TRBJ2-7, with D hard to call. Trimming pared 4 bases from V and 2 bases from J, leaving 6 bases between. The CDR3 covers 12 residues. Germline CDR1 SGHDN, CDR2 FVKESK. The CDR3 DNA is TGTGCCAGCAGCCGTAACACCTACGAGCAGTACTTC. This codes for CASSRNTYEQYF.

The chain's CDR3 is CASSQISLAGLSTGELFF. CDR3 nucleotides: TGTGCCAGCAGCCAAATTTCACTAGCGGGGCTCTCCACCGGGGAGCTGTTTTTT. The genes are TRBV3-1 (or the pseudogene TRBV3-2) and TRBJ2-2; 10 positions agree with TRBD2. In germline, CDR1 is LGHDT, CDR2 YNNKEL (reference sequence). After removal of 2 bases from V and 4 bases from J, the junction contained 10 bases not matched to a gene. This CDR3 is 18 amino acids long.

The chain uses TRBV11-2 and TRBJ2-3; TRBD2 agrees at 14 bases. Per the germline V gene, CDR1 is SGHAT and CDR2 is FQNNGV. The CDR3 is 16 amino acids. Losses at the gene ends were 3 bases for V and 4 bases for J; bases not matched to a gene: 3. This chain's CDR3 is CASSLRTSGRSDTQYF. Here the CDR3 DNA reads TGTGCCAGCAGCTTGAGGACTAGCGGGAGGTCAGATACGCAGTATTTT. Full variable domain (missing parts from reference TRBV11-2 and TRBJ2-3): EAGVAQSPRYKIIEKRQSVAFWCNPISGHATLYWYQQILGQGPKLLIQFQNNGVVDDSQLPKDRFSAERLKGVDSTLKIQPAKLEDSAVYLCASSLRTSGRSDTQYFGPGTRLTVL.

The rearrangement joins TRBV6-5 to TRBJ1-1; D is perhaps TRBD1 (5 bases). The germline V and J ends were trimmed by 1 base and 8 bases, with 8 bases remaining between them. Germline V gives CDR1 MNHEY, CDR2 SVGAGI. This CDR3 spans 12 amino acids. For the CDR3, the DNA is TGTGCCAGCAGTTACTGGGGGGAGGAAGCTTTCTTT. Its translation: CASSYWGEEAFF.

The V gene is TRBV11-3, the J gene TRBJ2-7; 7 bases match TRBD1. The germline gives CDR1 SGHNT, CDR2 YENEEA. The CDR3 spans 13 residues. V was clipped by 5 bases and J by 5 bases; unmatched bases: 6. This CDR3 is CASSRQGPNEQYF. CDR3 coding DNA: TGTGCCAGCAGCCGACAGGGTCCCAACGAGCAGTACTTC.

The V and J genes are TRBV23-1 and TRBJ2-7; 10 positions match TRBD1. TRBV23-1 falls under the ORF class, with uncertain function. The CDR3 extends over 18 amino acids. V shed 6 bases, J shed 10 bases, and the junction held 24 bases outside the gene matches. CDR3 coding DNA: TGCGCCAGCAGCCTGCGGATAGGACCGGGACAGGGGACTTTTGACCAGTACTTC. It specifies CASSLRIGPGQGTFDQYF.

This clone was observed a few times. The rearrangement joins TRBV3-1 (or the pseudogene TRBV3-2) to TRBJ1-1; no clear D gene. The length of the CDR3 is 14 residues. V gave up 0 bases and J gave up 0 bases, with 5 bases separating them. Germline assignment: CDR1 LGHDT and CDR2 YNNKEL (reference sequence). The CDR3 here is CASSQDPVNTEAFF. The CDR3 DNA follows: TGTGCCAGCAGCCAAGATCCAGTGAACACTGAAGCTTTCTTT.

The V gene is TRBV11-3, the J gene TRBJ1-5; the D gene is possibly TRBD1 (5 bases). With 5 bases removed from V and 6 bases from J, the gap between germline ends came to 11 bases. The CDR3 runs to 13 residues. CDR1 and CDR2 from the germline V gene are SGHNT and YENEEA. The CDR3, as DNA: TGTGCCAGCAGCCCGGGCGGGGGTCAGCCCCAGCATTTT. Protein product: CASSPGGGQPQHF.

The chain recombines TRBV28 with TRBJ2-7, with 8 positions matching TRBD1. The J segment lost 3 bases and the V segment lost 2 bases, leaving 6 bases of the junction unmatched. Germline V CDR1 and CDR2: MDHEN, SYDVKM. The CDR3 covers 15 residues. In nucleotides, the CDR3 is TGTGCCAGCAGTTTAGGGAGACAGGGGATCTACGAGCAGTACTTC. The encoded protein is CASSLGRQGIYEQYF.

The rearrangement links TRBV28 to TRBJ2-6; weak D call: TRBD1 (7 bases). The CDR3 covers 19 residues. CDR1 is MDHEN, CDR2 SYDVKM, per germline. The V gene lost 2 bases and the J gene lost 2 bases, with 19 bases spanning the gap. The CDR3 loop reads CASSLRAGGLRAGANVLTF. The DNA of the CDR3 is TGTGCCAGCAGTTTACGGGCAGGGGGGCTCCGTGCTGGGGCCAACGTCCTGACTTTC.

V gene TRBV7-2 combines with J gene TRBJ1-5, with D perhaps TRBD1 (6 bases). The germline V and J ends were trimmed by 3 bases and 7 bases, with 10 bases remaining between them. CDR3 length equals 13 residues. Germline CDR1 is SGHTA and CDR2 is FQGNSA. This CDR3 is CASSFDRRQPQHF. CDR3 nucleotide sequence: TGTGCCAGCAGCTTCGACAGGAGGCAGCCCCAGCATTTT.

This sequence joins TRBV7-2 and TRBJ1-5, with a possible D match to TRBD1 (5 bases). This CDR3 comprises 15 residues. Germline V lookup: CDR1 SGHTA, CDR2 FQGNSA. Trimming removed 6 bases from V and 6 bases from J, with 18 bases in between. The CDR3 DNA follows: TGTGCCAGCAGTCCCAGACTAGGGGCCTTTCAGCCCCAGCATTTT. Residues: CASSPRLGAFQPQHF.

The V gene is TRBV28, the J gene TRBJ2-2; TRBD2 aligns across 7 bases. V lost 3 bases and J lost 0; bases outside the gene matches: 4. Looked up from germline, CDR1 is MDHEN and CDR2 is SYDVKM. The CDR3 has 16 residues. The CDR3, as DNA: TGTGCCAGCAGTTTGCCGGGACTAACGAACACCGGGGAGCTGTTTTTT. Translating it yields CASSLPGLTNTGELFF.

This chain links TRBV5-4 with TRBJ1-4; 7 bases line up with TRBD1. Germline V gene data show CDR1 as SGHNT and CDR2 as YYREEE (reference sequence). J gave up 7 bases and V 0 bases, and 6 bases lay outside the gene matches. This CDR3 region has 15 residues. The CDR3 protein is CASSLGQGRSEKLFF. As DNA, the CDR3 is TGTGCCAGCAGCTTGGGACAGGGAAGGAGTGAAAAACTGTTTTTT.

CDR3 DNA: TGTGCCAGCAGTTTGATTCCTAGCGGAAACATTCAGTACTTC. Translated, it gives CASSLIPSGNIQYF. The chain joins TRBV28 to TRBJ2-4, with TRBD2 matching 7 bases. Germline V CDR1 and CDR2: MDHEN, SYDVKM. The trim removed 3 bases at V and 6 bases at J, leaving 5 bases unmatched. The CDR3 extends over 14 amino acids.

The chain couples TRBV25-1 to TRBJ2-3; 7 positions match TRBD1. The V and J ends lost 2 bases and 8 bases, in that order; junction bases with no gene match: 10. Germline assignment: CDR1 MGHDK and CDR2 SYGVNS. This CDR3 contains 15 residues. CDR3: CASSETDRQQGTQYF. CDR3 nucleotides: TGTGCCAGCAGTGAAACGGACAGGCAGCAGGGTACGCAGTATTTT.

The chain is built from TRBV7-9 and TRBJ2-7, with 7 bases identical to TRBD1. Germline-derived CDR1 and CDR2 are SEHNR and FQNEAQ (reference sequence). Unmatched junction bases numbered 9, after V lost 7 bases and J lost 0 bases. This CDR3 has 15 amino acids. The CDR3 loop is CASTTTGESSYEQYF. CDR3 nucleotides: TGTGCCAGCACCACTACAGGGGAAAGCTCCTACGAGCAGTACTTC.

This chain uses TRBV6-2 or TRBV6-3 with TRBJ1-1, with 9 bases fitting TRBD1. This CDR3 comprises 14 residues. Losses at the gene ends were 6 bases for V and 6 bases for J; bases not matched to a gene: 8. The germline CDR1 and CDR2 sequences are MNHEY and SVGEGT. The CDR3 DNA follows: TGTGCCAGCAGCACCCGACAGGGGGGAGCTGAAGCTTTCTTT. This codes for CASSTRQGGAEAFF.

The chain employs TRBV11-2 and TRBJ2-5, with D possibly TRBD1 on 5 matching bases. Looked up from germline, CDR1 is SGHAT and CDR2 is FQNNGV. CDR3 length: 16 residues. V lost 5 bases to trimming and J lost 4 bases, with 20 bases between them. The CDR3 coding sequence is TGTGCCAGCAGCCCACCAAGGACAAGAAGGTCAGAGACCCAGTACTTC. It yields the protein CASSPPRTRRSETQYF.

This rearrangement joins TRBV24-1 to TRBJ2-1; no firm D call. The germline V and J ends were trimmed by 0 bases and 4 bases, with 12 bases remaining between them. The CDR3 consists of 16 residues. Germline V CDR1 and CDR2: KGHDR, SFDVKD. The CDR3 DNA follows: TGTGCCACCAGTGATTTGAGAGATACTCTATACAATGAGCAGTTCTTC. Translation: CATSDLRDTLYNEQFF.

The chain joins TRBV11-2 to TRBJ2-2; 11 bases fit TRBD2. V trimming: 3 bases; J trimming: 3 bases; junction bases outside the gene matches: 3. The CDR3 contains 16 residues. Germline CDR1 reads SGHAT; CDR2 reads FQNNGV. The DNA for the CDR3 is TGTGCCAGCAGCTTGGGACTAGCGGTCGACACCGGGGAGCTGTTTTTT. Its translation is CASSLGLAVDTGELFF.